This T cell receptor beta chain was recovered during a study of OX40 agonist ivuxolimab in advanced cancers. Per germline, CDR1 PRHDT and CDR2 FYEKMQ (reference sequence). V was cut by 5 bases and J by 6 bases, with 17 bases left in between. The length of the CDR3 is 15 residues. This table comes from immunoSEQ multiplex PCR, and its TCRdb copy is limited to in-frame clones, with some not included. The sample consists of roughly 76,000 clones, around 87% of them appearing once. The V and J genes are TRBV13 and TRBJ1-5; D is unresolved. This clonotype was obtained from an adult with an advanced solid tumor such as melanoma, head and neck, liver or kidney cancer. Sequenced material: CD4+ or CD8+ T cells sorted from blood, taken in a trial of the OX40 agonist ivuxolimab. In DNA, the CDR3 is TGTGCCAGCAGCGAAAGTGGTACTCCCCCTCAGCCCCAGCATTTT. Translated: CASSESGTPPQPQHF.